One and the same sample provided the 3 T cell receptor beta chains below, sequenced in a study of T cell responses to AZD1222 COVID-19 vaccine. This table comes from immunoSEQ multiplex PCR, and its TCRdb copy is limited to in-frame clones, with some not included. The sample records some 190,000 clones, about 86% being singletons. The sample here was peripheral blood, taken on day 0 of AZD1222 vaccination. The source is an adult in good health.

This chain links TRBV30 with TRBJ1-2; a weak D match, TRBD1 (6 bases). The CDR3 runs to 16 residues. The germline CDR1 and CDR2 sequences are GTSNPN and SVGIG (reference sequence). V was trimmed by 2 bases and J by 3 bases, leaving 19 bases between them. The CDR3 region is CAWSPHNRGPYYGYTF. CDR3 DNA sequence: TGTGCCTGGAGTCCTCATAACCGGGGGCCGTACTATGGCTACACCTTC.

The CDR3 spells CASSRGGNYGYTF. CDR3 sequence (DNA): TGTGCCAGCAGCCGCGGGGGGAACTATGGCTACACCTTC. The rearrangement joins TRBV2 to TRBJ1-2; TRBD1 might be the D (5 bases). The CDR3 covers 13 residues. Germline-derived CDR1 and CDR2 are SNHLY and FYNNEI. Trimming stripped 6 bases from V and 2 bases from J, with 10 bases between.

For the CDR3, the DNA is TGCGCCAGCAGCTTGAGTCAGAGAAACACCATATATTTT. As protein: CASSLSQRNTIYF. The chain couples TRBV5-1 to TRBJ1-3; D not certain. V lost 1 base to trimming and J lost 5 bases, with 7 bases between them. This CDR3 has 13 amino acids. The germline V gene encodes CDR1 SGHRS and CDR2 YFSETQ.